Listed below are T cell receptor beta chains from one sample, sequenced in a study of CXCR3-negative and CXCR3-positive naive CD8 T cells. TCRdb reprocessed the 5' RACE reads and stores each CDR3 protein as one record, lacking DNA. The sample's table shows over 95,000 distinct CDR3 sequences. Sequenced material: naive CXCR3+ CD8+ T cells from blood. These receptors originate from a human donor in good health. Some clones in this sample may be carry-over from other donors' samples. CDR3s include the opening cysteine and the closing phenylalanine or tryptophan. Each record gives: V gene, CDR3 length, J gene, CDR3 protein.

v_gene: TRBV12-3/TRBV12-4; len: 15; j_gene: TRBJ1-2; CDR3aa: CASSFSPGANYGYTF
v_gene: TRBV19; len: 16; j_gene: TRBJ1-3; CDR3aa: CASSSLPQLSGNTIYF
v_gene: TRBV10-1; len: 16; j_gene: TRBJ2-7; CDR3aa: CASSESLAGEGYEQYF
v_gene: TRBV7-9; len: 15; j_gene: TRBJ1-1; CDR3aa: CASSPRQAPNTEAFF
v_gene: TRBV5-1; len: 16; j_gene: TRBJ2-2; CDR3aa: CASSESELTNTGELFF
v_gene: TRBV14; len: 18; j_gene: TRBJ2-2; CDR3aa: CASSHTTGGASNTGELFF
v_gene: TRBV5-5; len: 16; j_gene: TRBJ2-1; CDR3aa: CASSLIAGGAYNEQFF
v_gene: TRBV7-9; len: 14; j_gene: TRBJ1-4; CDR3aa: CASSLAATNEKLFF
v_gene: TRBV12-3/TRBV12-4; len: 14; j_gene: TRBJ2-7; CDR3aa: CASNGGERAYEQYF
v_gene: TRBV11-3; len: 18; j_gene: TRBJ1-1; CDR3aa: CASSSNKDRGFRDTEAFF
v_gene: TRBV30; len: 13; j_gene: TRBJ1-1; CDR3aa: CAWSGGMNTEAFF
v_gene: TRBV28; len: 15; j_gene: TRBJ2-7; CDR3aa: CASSEREGIAYEQYF
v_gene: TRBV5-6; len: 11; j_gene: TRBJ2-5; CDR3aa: CASSGMETQYF
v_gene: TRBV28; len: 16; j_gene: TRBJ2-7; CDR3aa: CASSGQGTLRGYEQYF
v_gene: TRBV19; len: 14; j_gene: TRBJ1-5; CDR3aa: CASSWGGTDQPQHF
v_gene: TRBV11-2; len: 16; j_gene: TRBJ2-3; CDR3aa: CASNSTPGQSIDTQYF
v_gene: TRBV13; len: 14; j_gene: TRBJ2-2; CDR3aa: CASSYRANTGELFF
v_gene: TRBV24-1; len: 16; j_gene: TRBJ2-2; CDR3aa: CATSDPVAGGPGELFF
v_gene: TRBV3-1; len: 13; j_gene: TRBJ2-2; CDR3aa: CASSQDLAPELFF
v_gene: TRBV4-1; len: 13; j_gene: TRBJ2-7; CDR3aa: CASSFGTAYEQYF
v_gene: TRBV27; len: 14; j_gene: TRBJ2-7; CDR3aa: CASSFQAGTYEQYF
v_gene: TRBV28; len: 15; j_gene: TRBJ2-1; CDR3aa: CASSIPGHLYNEQFF
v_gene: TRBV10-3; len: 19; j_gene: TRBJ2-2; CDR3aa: CAISGGPGQGEANTGELFF
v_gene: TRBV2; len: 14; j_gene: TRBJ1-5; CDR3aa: CASSEWQSDQPQHF
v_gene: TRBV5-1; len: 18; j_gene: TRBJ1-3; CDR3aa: CASSLEPDRGVSGNTIYF
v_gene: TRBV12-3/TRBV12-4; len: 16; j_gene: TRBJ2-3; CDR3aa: CASSFLFPDLTDTQYF
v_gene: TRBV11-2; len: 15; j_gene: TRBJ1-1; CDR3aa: CASSLEARQGTEAFF
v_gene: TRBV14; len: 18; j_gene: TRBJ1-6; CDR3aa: CASSQAGHLSSYNSPLHF
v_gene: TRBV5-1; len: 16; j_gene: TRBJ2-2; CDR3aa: CASSSSPFPPLKELFF
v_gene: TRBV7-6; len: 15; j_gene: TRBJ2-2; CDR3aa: CASSFSGSGTGELFF
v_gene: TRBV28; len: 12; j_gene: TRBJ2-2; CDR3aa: CASSLSGLELFF
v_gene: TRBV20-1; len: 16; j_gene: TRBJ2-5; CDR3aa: CSARGRSGGAAETQYF
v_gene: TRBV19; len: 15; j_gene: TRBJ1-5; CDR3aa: CASSIEGQIDQPQHF
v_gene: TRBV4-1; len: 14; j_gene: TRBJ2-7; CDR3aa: CASSQDQSSYEQYF
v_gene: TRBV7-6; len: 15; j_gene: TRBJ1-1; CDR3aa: CASSPGWGKNTEAFF
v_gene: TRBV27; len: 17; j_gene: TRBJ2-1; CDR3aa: CASSPMKGAQTPGEQFF
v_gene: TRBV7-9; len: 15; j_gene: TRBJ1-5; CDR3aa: CASSLEEASNQPQHF
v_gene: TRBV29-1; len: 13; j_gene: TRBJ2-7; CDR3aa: CSVTGNLSYEQYF
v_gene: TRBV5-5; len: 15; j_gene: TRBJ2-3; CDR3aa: CASSFYHSYTDTQYF
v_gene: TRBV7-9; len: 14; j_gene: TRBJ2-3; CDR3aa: CASSLGTATDTQYF
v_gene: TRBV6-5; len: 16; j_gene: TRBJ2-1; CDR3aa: CASSYSQGNSYNEQFF
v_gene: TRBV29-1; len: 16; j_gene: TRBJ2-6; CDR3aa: CSVGPAYNSGANVLTF
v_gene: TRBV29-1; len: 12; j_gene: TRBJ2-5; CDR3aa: CSVEVSQETQYF
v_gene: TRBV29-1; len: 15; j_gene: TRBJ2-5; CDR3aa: CSVDYPREPQETQYF
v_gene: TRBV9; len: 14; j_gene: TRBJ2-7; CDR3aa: CASSVDALLGEQYF
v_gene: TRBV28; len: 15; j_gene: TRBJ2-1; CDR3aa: CASSLGTSGYNEQFF
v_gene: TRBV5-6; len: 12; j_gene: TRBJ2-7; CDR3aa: CASSLRGYEQYF
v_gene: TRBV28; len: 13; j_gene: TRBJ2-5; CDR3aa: CASGQTYQETQYF
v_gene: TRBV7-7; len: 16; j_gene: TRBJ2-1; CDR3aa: CASSFSGTGGDNEQFF
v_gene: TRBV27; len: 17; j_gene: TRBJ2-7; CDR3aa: CASSLFFGQGANYEQYF
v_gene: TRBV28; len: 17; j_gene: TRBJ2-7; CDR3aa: CASSEPREGQFYYEQYF
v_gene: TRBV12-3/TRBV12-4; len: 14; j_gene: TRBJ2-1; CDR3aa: CASSMRQGPDEQFF
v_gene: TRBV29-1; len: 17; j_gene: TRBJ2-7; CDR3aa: CSVEAGGGSGAAYEQYF
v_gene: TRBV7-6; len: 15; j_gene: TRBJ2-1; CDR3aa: CASSLWGGTGNEQFF
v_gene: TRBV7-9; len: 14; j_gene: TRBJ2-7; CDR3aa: CASSPRDRWDEQYF
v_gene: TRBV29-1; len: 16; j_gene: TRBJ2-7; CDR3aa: CSVEFGRRGARYEQYF
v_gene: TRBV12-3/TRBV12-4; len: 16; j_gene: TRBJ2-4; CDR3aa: CASSLFSGGARNIQYF